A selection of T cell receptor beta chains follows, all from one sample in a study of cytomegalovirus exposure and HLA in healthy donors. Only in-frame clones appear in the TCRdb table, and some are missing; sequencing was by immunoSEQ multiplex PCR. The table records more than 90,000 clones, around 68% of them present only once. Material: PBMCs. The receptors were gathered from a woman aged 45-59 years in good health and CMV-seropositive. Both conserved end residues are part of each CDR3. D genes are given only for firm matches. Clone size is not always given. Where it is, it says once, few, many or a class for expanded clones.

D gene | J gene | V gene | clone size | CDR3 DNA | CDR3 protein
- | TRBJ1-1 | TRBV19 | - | TGTGCCAGTACCCCGAGTGGGGGCATGAACACTGAAGCTTTCTTT | CASTPSGGMNTEAFF
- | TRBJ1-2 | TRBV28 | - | TGTGCCAGCAGCTCCGGGGGGTTCGTCTATGGCTACACCTTC | CASSSGGFVYGYTF
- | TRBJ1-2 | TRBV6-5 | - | TGTGCCAGCAGTTACCAGGGCTATGGCTACACCTTC | CASSYQGYGYTF
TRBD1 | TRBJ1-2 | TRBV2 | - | TGTGCCAGCAGAAAAAGACAGGGTAACTATGGCTACACCTTC | CASRKRQGNYGYTF
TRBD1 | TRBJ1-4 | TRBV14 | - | TGTGCCAGCAGCTTACAACCGGGACAGCAACTGTTTTTT | CASSLQPGQQLFF
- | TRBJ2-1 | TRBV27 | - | TGTGCCAGCCGTAGCCGGGGGGCCGCAGAGTTCTTC | CASRSRGAAEFF
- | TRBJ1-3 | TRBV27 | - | TGTGCCAGCAGTTTATCGCCTAACTCTGGAAACACCATATATTTT | CASSLSPNSGNTIYF
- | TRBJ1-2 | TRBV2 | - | TGTGCCAGCAGCCTGGAGGTGGAACTTGGTGGCTACACCTTC | CASSLEVELGGYTF
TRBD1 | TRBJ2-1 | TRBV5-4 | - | TGTGCCAGCAGCTTAGGGACAGGTCAAAATGAGCAGTTCTTC | CASSLGTGQNEQFF
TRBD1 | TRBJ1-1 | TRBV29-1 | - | TGCAGCGTTCTACAGGGGATAAACACTGAAGCTTTCTTT | CSVLQGINTEAFF
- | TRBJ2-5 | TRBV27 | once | TGTGCCAGCAGTTTACGGTACCAAGAGACCCAGTACTTC | CASSLRYQETQYF
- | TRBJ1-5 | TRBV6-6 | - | TGTGCCAGCAGTTACATTGAGGGCTGGGGCAATCAGCCCCAGCATTTT | CASSYIEGWGNQPQHF
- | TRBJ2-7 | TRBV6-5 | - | TGTGCCAGCAGACCAGGACGGGGGTGGGACGAGCAGTACTTC | CASRPGRGWDEQYF
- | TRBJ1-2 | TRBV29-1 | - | TGCAGCGTTGAAAATCTTGACAGAAATTATGGCTACACCTTC | CSVENLDRNYGYTF
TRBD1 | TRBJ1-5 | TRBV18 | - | TGTGCCAGCTCACCACAGCAGGGGGCCAATCAGCCCCAGCATTTT | CASSPQQGANQPQHF
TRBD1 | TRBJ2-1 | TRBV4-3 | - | TGCGCCAGCAGCCAAGAGGGACAGGGCTCGAATGAGCAGTTCTTC | CASSQEGQGSNEQFF
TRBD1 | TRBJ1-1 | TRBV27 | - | TGTGCCAGCAGTAGGACAGGGGGGAACACTGAAGCTTTCTTT | CASSRTGGNTEAFF
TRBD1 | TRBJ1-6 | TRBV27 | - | TGTGCCAGCAGATCCGGACAGGGTCCCCTCCACTTT | CASRSGQGPLHF
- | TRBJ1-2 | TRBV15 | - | TGTGCCACCAGGGAGGGGTCTGCCTATGGCTACACCTTC | CATREGSAYGYTF
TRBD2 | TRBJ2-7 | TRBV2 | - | TGTGCCAGCAGTGATCCTAGCGGGGGGGCCACATCGTCCTACGAGCAGTACTTC | CASSDPSGGATSSYEQYF
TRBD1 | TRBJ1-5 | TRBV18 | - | TGTGCCAGCTCAGAAGACAGGGATCAGCCCCAGCATTTT | CASSEDRDQPQHF
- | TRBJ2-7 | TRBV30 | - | TGTGCCTGGAGCCGGGATTCCTACGAGCAGTACTTC | CAWSRDSYEQYF
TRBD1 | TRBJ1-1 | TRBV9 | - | TGTGCCAGCAGCGTAGTTTGGGGACAGGGAGAAACTGAAGCTTTCTTT | CASSVVWGQGETEAFF
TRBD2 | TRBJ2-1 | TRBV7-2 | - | TGTGCCAGCAGCTCCAGAGCGGGGCCCAGCTCCTACAATGAGCAGTTCTTC | CASSSRAGPSSYNEQFF
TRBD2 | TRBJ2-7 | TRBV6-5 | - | TGTGCCAGCAGTTTACTAGCGGGAAGTGAGCAGTACTTC | CASSLLAGSEQYF
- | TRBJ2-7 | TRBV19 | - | TGTGCCAGTAGTATAGGCAGGGGCTCAGGGGAGCAGTACTTC | CASSIGRGSGEQYF
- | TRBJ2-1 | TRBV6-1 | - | TGTGCCAGCAGCCTAAGCTCCTACAATGAGCAGTTCTTC | CASSLSSYNEQFF
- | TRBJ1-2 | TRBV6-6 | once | TGTGCCAGCAGTTACTCCACAGGGACTAACTATGGCTACACCTTC | CASSYSTGTNYGYTF
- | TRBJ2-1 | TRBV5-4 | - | TGTGCCAGCAGCCGGGTGGGTAGTTCTAATGAGCAGTTCTTC | CASSRVGSSNEQFF
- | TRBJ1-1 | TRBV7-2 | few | TGTGCCAGCAGCTTAGTGCCCCCCGGGGAACCCGTTGAAGCTTTCTTT | CASSLVPPGEPVEAFF
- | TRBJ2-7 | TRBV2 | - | TGTGCCAGCAACAGGGTCTACGAGCAGTACTTC | CASNRVYEQYF
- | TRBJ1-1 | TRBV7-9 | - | TGTGCCAGCAGCTTAACACAGAGCCCCGAACACTTAGCTTTCTTT | CASSLTQSPEHLAFF
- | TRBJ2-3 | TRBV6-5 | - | TGTGCCAGCAGTAGAGGACAGTCCACAGATACGCAGTATTTT | CASSRGQSTDTQYF
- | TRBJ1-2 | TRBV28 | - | TGTGCCAGCAGCCTCGGGGCAGGAGGGGCCAACTATGGCTACACCTTC | CASSLGAGGANYGYTF
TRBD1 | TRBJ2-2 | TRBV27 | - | TGTGCCAGCAGTTTCCGACAGGGGGCGCAGGTGATGGACACCGGGGAGCTGTTTTTT | CASSFRQGAQVMDTGELFF
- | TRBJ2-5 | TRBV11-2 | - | TGTGCCAGCAGCTTAGCGAGTCGGTCCCTCCAAGAGACCCAGTACTTC | CASSLASRSLQETQYF
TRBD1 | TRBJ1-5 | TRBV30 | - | TGTGCCTGGAGTGTTCCGCACTCCGGACAGGGAAGAAATCAGCCCCAGCATTTT | CAWSVPHSGQGRNQPQHF
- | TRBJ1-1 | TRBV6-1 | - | TGTGCCAGCAGTGAGAATGGGGAGGCTTTCTTT | CASSENGEAFF
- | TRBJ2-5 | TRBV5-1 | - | TGCGCCAGCAGCTTAGGACAGCATCAAGAGACCCAGTACTTC | CASSLGQHQETQYF
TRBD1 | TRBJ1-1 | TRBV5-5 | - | TGTGCCAGCAGCTCCCAGGGGGGGAACACTGAAGCTTTCTTT | CASSSQGGNTEAFF
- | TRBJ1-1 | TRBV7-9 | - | TGTGCCAGCAGCTTAGTTACAGCGAACACTGAAGCTTTCTTT | CASSLVTANTEAFF
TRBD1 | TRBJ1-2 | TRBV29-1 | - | TGCAGCGCCCCGACCAGAGGGGGCGCAGAGAAAGCGGATGGCTACACCTTC | CSAPTRGGAEKADGYTF
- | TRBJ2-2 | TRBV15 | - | TGTGCCACCAGCAGAGAACAGGTGTCCGCCGGGGAGCTGTTTTTT | CATSREQVSAGELFF
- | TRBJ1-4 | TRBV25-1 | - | TGTGCCAGCAGTGACACAGGAGCTGGAAAACTGTTTTTT | CASSDTGAGKLFF
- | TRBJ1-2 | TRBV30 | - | TGTGCCTGGACCATAATTCAGGGTTACTATGGCTACACCTTC | CAWTIIQGYYGYTF
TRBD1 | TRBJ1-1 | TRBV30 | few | TGTGCCTGGAGTGGGAGACAGGGAGGAGTCACTGAAGCTTTCTTT | CAWSGRQGGVTEAFF
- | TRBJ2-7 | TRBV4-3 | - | TGCGCCAGCAGCCAAGATATGGCAGGTAGTTGGTACGAGCAGTACTTC | CASSQDMAGSWYEQYF